The entry that follows covers one TCR beta chain sequence. The antigen remains undetermined. The repertoire was sequenced with immunoSEQ multiplex PCR; TCRdb's copy has only in-frame clones and lacks some. The table includes around 81,000 clones, more than 60% detected once. The data are from a study of vaccination effects on CD4 cells after COVID-19. Sequencing in the ViraFEST assay came after antigen-specific CD4+ T cells had been expanded with viral peptide pools, which were used to stimulate PBMC. Culture lasted about 10 days before CD4+ T cell isolation. Each participant was administered two doses of either the BNT162b2 or the mRNA-1273 vaccine. PBMC cultures contained two million cells per well, roughly 10 IU/ml IL-2 and approximately 9.4 ug/ml peptides. The CDR3 totals 14 residues. Germline lookup yields CDR1 MNHEY and CDR2 SMNVEV (reference sequence). Deletions cut 6 bases from V and 2 bases from J, with 13 bases between.

General study points: Of the vaccine-induced clones from healthy vaccinees, merely 1 of 255 recognized common cold coronaviruses as well.

This specimen consisted of CD4+ T cells from PBMCs cultured with HCoV-OC43 spike peptides, obtained after COVID-19 vaccination. Indicated subset: HCoV-OC43 spike overlapping peptide pool stimulation. The V call is TRBV27, the J call TRBJ1-2; possible D gene TRBD1, 6 bases. The TCR comes from a human donor who received a COVID-19 vaccine. The CDR3 DNA sequence: TGTGCCAGCAGATTACAGGGTTTCAACTATGGCTACACCTTC. This gives the protein CASRLQGFNYGYTF.